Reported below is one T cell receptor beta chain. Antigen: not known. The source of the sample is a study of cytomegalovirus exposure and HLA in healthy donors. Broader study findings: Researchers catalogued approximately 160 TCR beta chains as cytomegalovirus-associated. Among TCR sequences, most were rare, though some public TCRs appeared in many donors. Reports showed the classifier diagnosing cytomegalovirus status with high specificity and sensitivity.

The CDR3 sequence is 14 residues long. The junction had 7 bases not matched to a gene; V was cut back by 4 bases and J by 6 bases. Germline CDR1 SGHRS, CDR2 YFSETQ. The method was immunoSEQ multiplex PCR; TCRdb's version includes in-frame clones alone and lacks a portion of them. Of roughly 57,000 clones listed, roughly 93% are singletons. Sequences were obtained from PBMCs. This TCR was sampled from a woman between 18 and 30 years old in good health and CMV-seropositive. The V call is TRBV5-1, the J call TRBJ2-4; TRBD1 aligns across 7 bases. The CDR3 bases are TGCGCCAGCAGCGACCGGGACAGCTCAAACATTCAGTACTTC. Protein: CASSDRDSSNIQYF.